This T cell receptor beta chain is from a study of blood T cell repertoires in COVID-19. Turning to the study itself: COVID-19 samples, acute and convalescent, were from the United States, Italy and Spain. T cells, B-cell-depleted T cells, or PBMCs supplied cDNA or gDNA.

In the source study's methods: The assay estimated nucleated cells by amplifying reference gene primers. Method: immunoSEQ multiplex PCR; TCRdb's copy keeps in-frame clones and lacks some. V and J calls and clone size are as listed in that table; D and trimming were resolved from the DNA. This sample yields 100,000 to 150,000 clones, of which 80% are seen a single time; 25% belongs to the top ten. This clone was detected only once. The CDR3 sequence is 15 residues long. Germline CDR1 reads KGHSH; CDR2 reads LQKENI. Germline trimming cut 3 bases from V and 3 bases from J; bases unmatched to any gene: 4.

The chain recombines TRBV18 with TRBJ2-2; 7 nucleotides line up with TRBD1. The clonotype originates from a human donor in a cohort sampled during active COVID-19. Source material: peripheral blood. As DNA, the CDR3 is TGTGCCAGCTCACCCCGACAGGGTGACACCGGGGAGCTGTTTTTT. Translated: CASSPRQGDTGELFF.